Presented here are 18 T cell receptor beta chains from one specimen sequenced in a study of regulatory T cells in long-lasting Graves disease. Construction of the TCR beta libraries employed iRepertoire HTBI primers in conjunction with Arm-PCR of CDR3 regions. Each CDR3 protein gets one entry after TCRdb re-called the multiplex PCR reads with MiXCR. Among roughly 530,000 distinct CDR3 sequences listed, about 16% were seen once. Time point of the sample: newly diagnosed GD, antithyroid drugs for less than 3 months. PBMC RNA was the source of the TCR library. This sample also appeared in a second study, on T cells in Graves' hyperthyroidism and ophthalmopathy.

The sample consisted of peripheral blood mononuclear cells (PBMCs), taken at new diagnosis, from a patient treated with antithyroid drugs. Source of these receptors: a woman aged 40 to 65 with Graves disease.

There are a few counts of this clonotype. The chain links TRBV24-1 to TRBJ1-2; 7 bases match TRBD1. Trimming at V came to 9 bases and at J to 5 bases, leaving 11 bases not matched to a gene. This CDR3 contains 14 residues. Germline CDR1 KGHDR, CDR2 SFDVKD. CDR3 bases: TGTGCCACCTCGGACACCGGGACAGATTATGGCTACACCTTC. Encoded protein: CATSDTGTDYGYTF.

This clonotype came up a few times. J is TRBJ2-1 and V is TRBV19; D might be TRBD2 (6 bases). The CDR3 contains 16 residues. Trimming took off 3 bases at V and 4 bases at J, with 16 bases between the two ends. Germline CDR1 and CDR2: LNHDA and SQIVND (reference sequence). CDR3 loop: CASSIRQTGAYNEQFF. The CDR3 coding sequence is TGTGCCAGTAGTATTCGGCAGACGGGAGCGTACAATGAGCAGTTCTTC.

DNA for the CDR3: TGTGCCAGTAGTACCGCCCGGTCCTCTGGGGCCAACGTCCTGACTTTC. It yields the protein CASSTARSSGANVLTF. The rearrangement joins TRBV19 to TRBJ2-6; D is undetermined. The V end was cut by 4 bases, the J end by 0 bases, with 10 bases between. Germline lookup yields CDR1 LNHDA and CDR2 SQIVND (reference sequence). The CDR3 has 16 residues.

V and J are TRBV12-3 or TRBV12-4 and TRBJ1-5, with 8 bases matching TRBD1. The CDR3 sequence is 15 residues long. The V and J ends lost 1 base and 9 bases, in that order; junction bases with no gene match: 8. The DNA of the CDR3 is TGTGCCAGCAGTTTAGTTGGGGCAGGGGGCTCGCCCCAGCATTTT. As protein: CASSLVGAGGSPQHF.

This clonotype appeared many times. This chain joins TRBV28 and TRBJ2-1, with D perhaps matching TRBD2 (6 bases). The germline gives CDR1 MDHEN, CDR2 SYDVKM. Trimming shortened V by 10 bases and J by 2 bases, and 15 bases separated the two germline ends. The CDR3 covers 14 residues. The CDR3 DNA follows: TGTGCCACAGGAGGGATTCCCGCCTACAATGAGCAGTTCTTC. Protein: CATGGIPAYNEQFF.

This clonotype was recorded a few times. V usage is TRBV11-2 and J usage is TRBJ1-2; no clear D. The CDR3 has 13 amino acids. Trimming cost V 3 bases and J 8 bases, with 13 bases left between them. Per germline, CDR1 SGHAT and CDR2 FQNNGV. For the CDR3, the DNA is TGTGCCAGCAGCTTTGACTCCTCTAACGGCTACACCTTC. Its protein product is CASSFDSSNGYTF.

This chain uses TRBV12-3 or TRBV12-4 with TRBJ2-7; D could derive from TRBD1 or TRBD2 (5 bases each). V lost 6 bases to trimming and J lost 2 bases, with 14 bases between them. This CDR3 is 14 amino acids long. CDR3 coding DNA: TGTGCCAGCAGCATGGGACGGTTCACCTACGAGCAGTACTTC. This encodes CASSMGRFTYEQYF.

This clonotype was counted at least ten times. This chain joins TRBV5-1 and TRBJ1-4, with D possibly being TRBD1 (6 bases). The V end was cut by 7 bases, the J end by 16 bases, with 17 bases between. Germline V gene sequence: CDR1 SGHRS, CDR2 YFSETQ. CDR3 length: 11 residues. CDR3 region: CASSPGTNPFF. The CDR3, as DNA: TGCGCCAGCTCTCCCGGGACAAACCCGTTTTTT.

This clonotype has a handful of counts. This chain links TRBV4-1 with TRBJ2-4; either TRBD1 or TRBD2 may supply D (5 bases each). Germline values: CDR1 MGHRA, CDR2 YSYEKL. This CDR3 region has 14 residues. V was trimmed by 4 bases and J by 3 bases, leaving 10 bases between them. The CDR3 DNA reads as TGCGCCAGCAGCCCTCTTGGGGGCAAAAACATTCAGTACTTC. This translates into CASSPLGGKNIQYF.

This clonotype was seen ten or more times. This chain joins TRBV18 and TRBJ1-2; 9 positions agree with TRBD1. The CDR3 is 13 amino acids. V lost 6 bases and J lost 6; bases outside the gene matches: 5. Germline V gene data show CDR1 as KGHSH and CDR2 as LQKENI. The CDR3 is CASSAGQGDGYTF. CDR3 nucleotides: TGTGCCAGCTCGGCGGGACAGGGTGATGGCTACACCTTC.

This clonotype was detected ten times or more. The CDR3 sequence is CASSQGGGTQYF. CDR3 DNA sequence: TGCGCCAGCAGCCAAGGGGGAGGGACGCAGTATTTT. V and J are TRBV4-1 and TRBJ2-3, with 7 bases that match TRBD2. CDR3 length: 12 amino acids. CDR1 and CDR2 from the germline V gene are MGHRA and YSYEKL. Trimming cost V 1 base and J 9 bases; bases outside gene matches: 1.

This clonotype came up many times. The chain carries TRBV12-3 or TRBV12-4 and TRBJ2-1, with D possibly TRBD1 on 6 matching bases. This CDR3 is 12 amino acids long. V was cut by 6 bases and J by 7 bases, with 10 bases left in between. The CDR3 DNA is TGTGCCAGCAGGCCGGACAGAAATGAGCAGTTCTTC. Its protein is CASRPDRNEQFF.

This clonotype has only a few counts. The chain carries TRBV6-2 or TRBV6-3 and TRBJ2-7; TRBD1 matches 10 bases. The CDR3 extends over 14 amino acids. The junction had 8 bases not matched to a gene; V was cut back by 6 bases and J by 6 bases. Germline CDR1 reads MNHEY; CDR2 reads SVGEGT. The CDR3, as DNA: TGTGCCAGCAGATCCGGGACAGGGGTGGGCGAGCAGTACTTC. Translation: CASRSGTGVGEQYF.

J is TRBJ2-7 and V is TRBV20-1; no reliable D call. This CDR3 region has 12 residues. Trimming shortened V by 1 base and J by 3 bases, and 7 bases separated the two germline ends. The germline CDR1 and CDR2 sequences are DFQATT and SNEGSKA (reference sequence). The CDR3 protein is CSARVLDYEQYF. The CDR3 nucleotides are TGCAGTGCTAGAGTTTTGGACTACGAGCAGTACTTC.

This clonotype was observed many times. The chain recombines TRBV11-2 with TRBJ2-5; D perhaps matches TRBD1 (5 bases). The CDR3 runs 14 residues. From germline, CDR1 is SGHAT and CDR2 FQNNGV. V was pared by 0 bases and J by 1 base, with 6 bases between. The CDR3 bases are TGTGCCAGCAGCTTAGAACAGGCCCAAGAGACCCAGTACTTC. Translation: CASSLEQAQETQYF.

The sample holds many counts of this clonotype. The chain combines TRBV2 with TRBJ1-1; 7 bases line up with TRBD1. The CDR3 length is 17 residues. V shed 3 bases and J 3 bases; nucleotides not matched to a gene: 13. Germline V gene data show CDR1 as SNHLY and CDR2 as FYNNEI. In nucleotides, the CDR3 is TGTGCCAGCAGTGATTCCTCCGGGGGGACAGTGCACACTGAAGCTTTCTTT. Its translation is CASSDSSGGTVHTEAFF.

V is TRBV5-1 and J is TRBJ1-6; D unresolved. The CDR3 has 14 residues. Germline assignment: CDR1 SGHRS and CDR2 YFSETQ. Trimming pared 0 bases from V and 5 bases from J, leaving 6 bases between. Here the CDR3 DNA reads TGCGCCAGCAGCTTGGACAGCAATAATTCACCCCTCCACTTT. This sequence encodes CASSLDSNNSPLHF. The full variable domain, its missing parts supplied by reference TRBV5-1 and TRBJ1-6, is KAGVTQTPRYLIKTRGQQVTLSCSPISGHRSVSWYQQTPGQGLQFLFEYFSETQRNKGNFPGRFSGRQFSNSRSEMNVSTLELGDSALYLCASSLDSNNSPLHFGNGTRLTVT.

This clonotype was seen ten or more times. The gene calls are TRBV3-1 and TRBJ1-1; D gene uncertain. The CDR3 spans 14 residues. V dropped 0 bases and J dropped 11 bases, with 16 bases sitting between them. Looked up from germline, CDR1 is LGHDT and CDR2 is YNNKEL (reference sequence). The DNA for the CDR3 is TGTGCCAGCAGCCAAGACGAAGCGCATAGCTCGGCTTTCTTT. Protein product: CASSQDEAHSSAFF.